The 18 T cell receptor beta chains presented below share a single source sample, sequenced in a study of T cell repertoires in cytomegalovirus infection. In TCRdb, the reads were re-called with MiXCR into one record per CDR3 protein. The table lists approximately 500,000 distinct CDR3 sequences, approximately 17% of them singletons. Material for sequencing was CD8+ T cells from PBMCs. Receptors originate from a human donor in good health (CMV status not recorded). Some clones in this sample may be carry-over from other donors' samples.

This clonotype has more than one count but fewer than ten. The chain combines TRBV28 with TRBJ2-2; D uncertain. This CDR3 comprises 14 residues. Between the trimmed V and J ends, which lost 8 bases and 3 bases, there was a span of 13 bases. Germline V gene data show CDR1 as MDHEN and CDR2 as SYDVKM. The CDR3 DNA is TGTGCCAGCTCTACCGGAGAGGACACCGGGGAGCTGTTTTTT. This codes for CASSTGEDTGELFF.

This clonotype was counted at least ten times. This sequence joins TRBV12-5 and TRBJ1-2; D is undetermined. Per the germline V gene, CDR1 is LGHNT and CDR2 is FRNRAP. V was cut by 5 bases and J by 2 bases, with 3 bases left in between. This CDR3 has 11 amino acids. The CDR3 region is CASGDNYGYTF. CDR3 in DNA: TGTGCTAGTGGTGACAACTATGGCTACACCTTC.

The DNA of the CDR3 is TGTGCCAGCACCTTAGGGACCCCTCCGCATCAGCCCCAGCATTTT. Protein: CASTLGTPPHQPQHF. The chain has TRBV6-1 and TRBJ1-5; D possibly corresponds to TRBD1 (5 bases). Per germline, CDR1 MNHNS and CDR2 SASEGT. CDR3 length: 15 amino acids. The V end was cut by 7 bases, the J end by 5 bases, with 18 bases between.

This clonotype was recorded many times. CDR3 nucleotide sequence: TGTGCCAGCAGCCTTCGAGGGGCAGGATTGAACACTGAAGCTTTCTTT. Its translation is CASSLRGAGLNTEAFF. The chain uses TRBV7-9 and TRBJ1-1, with D maybe TRBD1 (5 bases). V shed 5 bases and J shed 0 bases, with 16 bases lying between them. Germline V gives CDR1 SEHNR, CDR2 FQNEAQ (reference sequence). The CDR3 contains 16 residues.

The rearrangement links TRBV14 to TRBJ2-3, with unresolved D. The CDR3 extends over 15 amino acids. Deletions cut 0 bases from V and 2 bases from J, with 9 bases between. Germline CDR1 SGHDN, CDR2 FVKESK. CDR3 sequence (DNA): TGTGCCAGCAGCCAAGAACGGCAGGTCACAGATACGCAGTATTTT. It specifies CASSQERQVTDTQYF.

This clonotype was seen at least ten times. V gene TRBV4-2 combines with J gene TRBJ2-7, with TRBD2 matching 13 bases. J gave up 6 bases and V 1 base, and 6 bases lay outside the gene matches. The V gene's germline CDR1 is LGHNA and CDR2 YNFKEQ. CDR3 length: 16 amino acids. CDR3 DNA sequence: TGTGCCAGCAGCCAAGTACTAGCGGGAGGGGTGGGCGAGCAGTACTTC. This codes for CASSQVLAGGVGEQYF.

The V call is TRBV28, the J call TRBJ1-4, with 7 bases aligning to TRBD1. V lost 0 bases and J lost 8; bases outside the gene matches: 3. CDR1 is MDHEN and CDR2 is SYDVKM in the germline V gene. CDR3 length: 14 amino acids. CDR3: CASSLWRGPEKLFF. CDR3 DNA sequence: TGTGCCAGCAGTTTATGGAGGGGGCCAGAAAAACTGTTTTTT.

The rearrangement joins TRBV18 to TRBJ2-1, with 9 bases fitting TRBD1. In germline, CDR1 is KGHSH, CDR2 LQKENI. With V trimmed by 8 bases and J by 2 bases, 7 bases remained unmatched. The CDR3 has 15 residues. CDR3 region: CASTSRDRAYNEQFF. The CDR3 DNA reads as TGTGCCAGCACCTCGCGGGACAGGGCCTACAATGAGCAGTTCTTC.

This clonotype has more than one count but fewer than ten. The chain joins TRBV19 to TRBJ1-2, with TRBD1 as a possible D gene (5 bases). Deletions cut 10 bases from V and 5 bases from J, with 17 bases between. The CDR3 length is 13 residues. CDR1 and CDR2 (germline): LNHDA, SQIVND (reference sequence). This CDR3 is CATTAGTRYGYTF. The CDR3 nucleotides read TGTGCCACCACGGCCGGGACTCGTTATGGCTACACCTTC.

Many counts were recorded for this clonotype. CDR3 loop: CASSPSFRVAGDHNEQFF. For the CDR3, the DNA is TGTGCCAGCAGCCCCTCTTTTAGGGTAGCGGGAGATCACAATGAGCAGTTCTTC. The genes are TRBV7-9 and TRBJ2-1; 9 positions agree with TRBD2. V shed 5 bases and J 5 bases; nucleotides not matched to a gene: 16. CDR1 is SEHNR and CDR2 is FQNEAQ in the germline V gene (reference sequence). The CDR3 has 18 residues.

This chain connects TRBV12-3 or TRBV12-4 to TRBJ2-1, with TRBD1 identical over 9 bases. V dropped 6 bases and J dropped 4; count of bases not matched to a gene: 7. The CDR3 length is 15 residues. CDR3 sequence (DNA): TGTGCCAGCAGACCGGGACAGGGAGTATACAATGAGCAGTTCTTC. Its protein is CASRPGQGVYNEQFF.

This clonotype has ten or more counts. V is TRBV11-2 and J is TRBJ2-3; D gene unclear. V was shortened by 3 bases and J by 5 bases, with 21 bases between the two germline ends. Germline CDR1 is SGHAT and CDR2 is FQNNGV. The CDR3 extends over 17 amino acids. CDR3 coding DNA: TGTGCCAGCAGCTTGGACGATCACCCCAGGATGATAGATACGCAGTATTTT. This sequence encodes CASSLDDHPRMIDTQYF. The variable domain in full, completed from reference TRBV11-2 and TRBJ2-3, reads EAGVAQSPRYKIIEKRQSVAFWCNPISGHATLYWYQQILGQGPKLLIQFQNNGVVDDSQLPKDRFSAERLKGVDSTLKIQPAKLEDSAVYLCASSLDDHPRMIDTQYFGPGTRLTVL.

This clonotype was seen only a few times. CDR3 DNA: TGTGCCAGCACCAGCGGAGGGGCAGATACGCAGTATTTT. It specifies CASTSGGADTQYF. The J gene is TRBJ2-3, the V gene TRBV27, with D possibly being TRBD2 (6 bases). This CDR3 is 13 amino acids long. V was trimmed by 7 bases and J by 4 bases, leaving 12 bases between them. The V gene's germline CDR1 is MNHEY and CDR2 SMNVEV (reference sequence).

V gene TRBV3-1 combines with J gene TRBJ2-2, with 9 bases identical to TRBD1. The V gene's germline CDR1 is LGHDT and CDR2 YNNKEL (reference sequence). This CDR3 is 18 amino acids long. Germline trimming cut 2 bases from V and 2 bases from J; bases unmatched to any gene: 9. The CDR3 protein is CASSQRDRESRNTGELFF. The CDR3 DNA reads TGTGCCAGCAGCCAACGGGACAGGGAATCCCGAAACACCGGGGAGCTGTTTTTT.

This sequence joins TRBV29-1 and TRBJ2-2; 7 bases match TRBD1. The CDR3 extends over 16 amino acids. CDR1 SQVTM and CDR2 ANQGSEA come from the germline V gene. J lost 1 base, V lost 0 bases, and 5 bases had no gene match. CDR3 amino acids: CSVEDGGQRNTGELFF. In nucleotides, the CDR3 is TGCAGCGTTGAAGATGGGGGACAGAGGAACACCGGGGAGCTGTTTTTT.

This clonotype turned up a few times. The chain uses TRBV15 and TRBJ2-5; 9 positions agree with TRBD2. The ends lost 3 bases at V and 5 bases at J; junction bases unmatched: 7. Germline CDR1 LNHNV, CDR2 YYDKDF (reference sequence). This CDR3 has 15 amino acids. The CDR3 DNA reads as TGTGCCACCAGCAGTGTAGCGGGAGAGGTGGAGACCCAGTACTTC. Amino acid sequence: CATSSVAGEVETQYF.

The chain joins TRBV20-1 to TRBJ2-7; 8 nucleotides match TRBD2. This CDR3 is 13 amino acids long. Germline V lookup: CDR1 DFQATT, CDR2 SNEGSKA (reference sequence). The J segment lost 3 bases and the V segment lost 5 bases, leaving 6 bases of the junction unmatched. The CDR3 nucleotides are TGCAGTGCTGGGACTAGAGGGAACTACGAGCAGTACTTC. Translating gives CSAGTRGNYEQYF.

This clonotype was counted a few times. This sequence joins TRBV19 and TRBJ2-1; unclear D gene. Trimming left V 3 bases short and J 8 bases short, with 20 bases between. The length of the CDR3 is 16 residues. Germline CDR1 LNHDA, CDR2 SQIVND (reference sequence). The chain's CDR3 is CASSIVHVRAADEQFF. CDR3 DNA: TGTGCCAGTAGTATCGTACACGTCCGGGCAGCCGATGAGCAGTTCTTC.